The text below deals with one TCR beta chain. Per the study methods: Reference gene primer amplification in the assay estimated nucleated cell counts. Clones were read by immunoSEQ multiplex PCR, and TCRdb kept only the in-frame ones, dropping some. V and J calls plus clone size are reproduced from that table; the DNA served to infer D and trimming. This sample yields hundreds of thousands of clones, of which around 87% are seen a single time; around 8% belongs to the top ten. This entry comes from a study of blood T cell repertoires in COVID-19. Across the study: Collection of acute and convalescent COVID-19 samples took place in the United States, Italy and Spain. PBMCs, B-cell-depleted T cells, or T cells were the source of the cDNA or gDNA that made up the material.

The CDR3 covers 16 residues. Trimming took 2 bases from V and 8 from J; bases not matched to a gene: 10. CDR1 and CDR2 from the germline V gene are MNHEY and SVGAGI. The sequence came from a woman aged 50 to 65 who had recovered from COVID-19. The J gene is TRBJ1-4, the V gene TRBV6-5; 8 bases match TRBD1. The sample was peripheral blood. DNA for the CDR3: TGTGCCAGCAGTTACAGTCTTGGGACAGGAGTGGAAAAACTGTTTTTT. It translates to CASSYSLGTGVEKLFF.